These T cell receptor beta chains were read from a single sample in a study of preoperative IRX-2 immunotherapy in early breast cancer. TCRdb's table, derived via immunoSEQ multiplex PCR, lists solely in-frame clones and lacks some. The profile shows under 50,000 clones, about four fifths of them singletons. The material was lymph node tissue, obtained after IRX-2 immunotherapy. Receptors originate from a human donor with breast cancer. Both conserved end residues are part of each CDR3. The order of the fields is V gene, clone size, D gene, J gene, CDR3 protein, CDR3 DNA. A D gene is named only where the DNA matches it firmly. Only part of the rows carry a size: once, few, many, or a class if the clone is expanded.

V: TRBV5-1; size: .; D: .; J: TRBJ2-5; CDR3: CASSLGLQGGTQYF; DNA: TGCGCCAGCAGCTTGGGTCTCCAAGGAGGGACCCAGTACTTC
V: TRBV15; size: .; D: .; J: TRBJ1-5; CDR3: CATSTELPTSNQPQHF; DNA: TGTGCCACCAGCACTGAACTGCCTACTAGCAATCAGCCCCAGCATTTT
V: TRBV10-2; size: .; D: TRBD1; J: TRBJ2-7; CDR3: CASSDEGQGVGQYF; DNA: TGCGCCAGCAGTGATGAAGGACAGGGCGTCGGGCAGTACTTC
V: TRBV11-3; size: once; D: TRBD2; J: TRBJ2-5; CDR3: CASSMRGDQETQYF; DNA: TGTGCCAGCAGCATGCGGGGGGACCAAGAGACCCAGTACTTC
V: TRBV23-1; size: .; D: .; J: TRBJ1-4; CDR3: CASKQGPANEKLFF; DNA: TGCGCCAGCAAGCAGGGGCCGGCTAATGAAAAACTGTTTTTT
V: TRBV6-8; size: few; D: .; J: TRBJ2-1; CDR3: CASSSLPSLGNEQFF; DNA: TGTGCCAGTTCGAGCCTCCCCTCCCTGGGCAATGAGCAGTTCTTC
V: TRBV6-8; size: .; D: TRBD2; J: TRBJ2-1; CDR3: CASLGGLAGAHKSYNEQFF; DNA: TGTGCCAGCCTGGGGGGACTAGCGGGGGCTCATAAATCCTACAATGAGCAGTTCTTC
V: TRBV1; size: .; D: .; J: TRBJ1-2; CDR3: CASSQREGGDYGYTF; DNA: TGCGCCAGCAGCCAGAGAGAAGGGGGAGACTATGGCTACACCTTC
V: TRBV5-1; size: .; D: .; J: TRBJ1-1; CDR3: CASSSGGSLAEAFF; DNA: TGCGCCAGCAGCTCAGGAGGGTCGTTGGCTGAAGCTTTCTTT
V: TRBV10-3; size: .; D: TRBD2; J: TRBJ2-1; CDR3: CAISEWLAGGPYNEQFF; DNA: TGTGCCATCAGTGAGTGGCTAGCGGGGGGGCCCTACAATGAGCAGTTCTTC
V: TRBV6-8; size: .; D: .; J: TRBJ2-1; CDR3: CATLDGTGFYNEQFF; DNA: TGTGCCACCCTGGACGGAACCGGGTTCTACAATGAGCAGTTCTTC
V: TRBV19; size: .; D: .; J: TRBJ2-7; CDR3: CASSIRRGGGNEQYF; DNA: TGTGCCAGTAGTATTCGGCGGGGAGGCGGGAACGAGCAGTACTTC
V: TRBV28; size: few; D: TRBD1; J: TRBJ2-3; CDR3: CASSSTGDDHTDTQYF; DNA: TGTGCCAGCAGTTCGACAGGGGATGATCACACAGATACGCAGTATTTT
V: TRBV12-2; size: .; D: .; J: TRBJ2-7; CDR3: CASRLVPVGTDYEQYF; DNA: TGTGCAAGTCGCTTAGTTCCCGTAGGGACAGACTACGAGCAGTACTTC
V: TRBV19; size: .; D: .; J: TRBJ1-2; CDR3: CASSTTNYGYTF; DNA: TGTGCCAGTAGTACAACTAACTATGGCTACACCTTC
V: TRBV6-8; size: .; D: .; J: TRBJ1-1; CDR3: CASSLGGGFNTEAFF; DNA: TGTGCCAGCAGTTTGGGGGGGGGCTTTAACACTGAAGCTTTCTTT
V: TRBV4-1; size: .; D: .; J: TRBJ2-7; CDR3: CASSQDATGSEQYF; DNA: TGCGCCAGCAGCCAAGACGCAACGGGGAGCGAGCAGTACTTC
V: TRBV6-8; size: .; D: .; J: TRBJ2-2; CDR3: CASRTRGSGELFF; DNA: TGTGCCAGCAGGACACGAGGAAGCGGGGAGCTGTTTTTT
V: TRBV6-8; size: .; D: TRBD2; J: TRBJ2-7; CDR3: CASSYQPGLAGYEQYF; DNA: TGTGCCAGCAGTTACCAACCGGGACTAGCTGGATACGAGCAGTACTTC
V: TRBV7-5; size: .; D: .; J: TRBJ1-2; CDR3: CASSLELRNYGYTF; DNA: TGTGCCAGCAGCTTGGAACTCAGGAACTATGGCTACACCTTC
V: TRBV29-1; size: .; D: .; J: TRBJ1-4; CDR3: CSVLLHRAPNEKLFF; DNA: TGCAGCGTCTTGCTCCACAGGGCGCCTAATGAAAAACTGTTTTTT
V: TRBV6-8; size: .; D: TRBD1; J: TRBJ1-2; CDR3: CASSLTGGFNYGYTF; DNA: TGTGCCAGCAGCTTAACAGGGGGCTTTAACTATGGCTACACCTTC
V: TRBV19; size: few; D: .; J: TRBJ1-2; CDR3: CASSIVSSLSYGYTF; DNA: TGTGCCAGTAGTATCGTGAGCTCGTTATCATATGGCTACACCTTC
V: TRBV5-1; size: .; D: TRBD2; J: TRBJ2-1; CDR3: CASSLASGGEVHEQFF; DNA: TGCGCCAGCAGCTTGGCTAGCGGGGGGGAGGTCCATGAGCAGTTCTTC
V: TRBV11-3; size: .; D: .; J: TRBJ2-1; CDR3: CASSFYSSHYFPSNEQFF; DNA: TGTGCCAGCAGCTTTTACAGTAGCCACTACTTCCCCTCCAATGAGCAGTTCTTC
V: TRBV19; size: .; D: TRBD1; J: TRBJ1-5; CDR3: CASSIRQGEQPQHF; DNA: TGTGCCAGTAGTATACGACAGGGTGAGCAGCCCCAGCATTTT
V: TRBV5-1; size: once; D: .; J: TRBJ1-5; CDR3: CASSLEGEGGQPQHF; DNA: TGCGCCAGCAGCTTGGAAGGGGAGGGAGGCCAGCCCCAGCATTTT
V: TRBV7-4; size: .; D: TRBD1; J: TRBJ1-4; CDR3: CASSQPGQSGEKLFF; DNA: TGTGCCAGCAGCCAGCCGGGACAGTCGGGAGAAAAACTGTTTTTT
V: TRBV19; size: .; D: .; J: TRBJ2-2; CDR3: CASSIPGIGGELFF; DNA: TGTGCCAGTAGTATACCGGGGATAGGCGGGGAGCTGTTTTTT
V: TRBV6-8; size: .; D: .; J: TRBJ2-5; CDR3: CAIRKDGQETQYF; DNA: TGTGCCATCAGGAAAGACGGACAAGAGACCCAGTACTTC
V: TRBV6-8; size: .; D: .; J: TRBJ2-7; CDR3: CASSLRGIGSYEQYF; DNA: TGTGCCAGCAGTTTACGGGGAATAGGCTCCTACGAGCAGTACTTC
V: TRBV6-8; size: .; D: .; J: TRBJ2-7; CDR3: CASSYSVRYEQYF; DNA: TGTGCCAGCAGTTACTCGGTAAGATACGAGCAGTACTTC
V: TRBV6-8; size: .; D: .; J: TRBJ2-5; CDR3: CASSYPDGSGETQYF; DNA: TGTGCCAGCAGTTACCCGGACGGCTCCGGGGAGACCCAGTACTTC
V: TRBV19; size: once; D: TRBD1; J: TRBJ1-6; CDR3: CASRDSANHNSPLHF; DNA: TGTGCCAGCCGGGACAGCGCTAATCATAATTCACCCCTCCACTTT
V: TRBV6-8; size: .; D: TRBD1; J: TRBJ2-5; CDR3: CATRRGLKETQYF; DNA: TGTGCCACCAGAAGGGGGCTAAAAGAGACCCAGTACTTC
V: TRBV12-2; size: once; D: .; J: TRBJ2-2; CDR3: CASRLAIGGLSVTGELFF; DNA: TGTGCAAGTCGCTTAGCAATTGGTGGACTGAGCGTAACCGGGGAGCTGTTTTTT
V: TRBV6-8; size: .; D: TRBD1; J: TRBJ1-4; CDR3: CASSYGTEVGKLFF; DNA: TGTGCCAGCAGTTACGGGACAGAGGTGGGAAAACTGTTTTTT
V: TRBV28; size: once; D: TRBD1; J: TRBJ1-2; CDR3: CASTFPGQGPGYTF; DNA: TGTGCCAGCACCTTTCCGGGACAGGGACCTGGCTACACCTTC
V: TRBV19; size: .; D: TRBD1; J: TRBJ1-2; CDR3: CASSIRDSSGYTF; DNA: TGTGCCAGTAGTATCCGGGACAGTTCTGGCTACACCTTC
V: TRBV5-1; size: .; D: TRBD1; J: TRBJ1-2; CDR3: CASSLTNRGYGYTF; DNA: TGCGCCAGCAGCTTGACAAACAGGGGATATGGCTACACCTTC
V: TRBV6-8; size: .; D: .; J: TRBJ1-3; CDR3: CASSYSGQGHSGNTIYF; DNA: TGTGCCAGCAGTTACTCAGGGCAGGGCCACTCTGGAAACACCATATATTTT
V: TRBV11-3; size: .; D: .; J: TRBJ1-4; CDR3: CASSLFGAGEKLFF; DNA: TGTGCCAGCAGCTTATTCGGGGCGGGTGAAAAACTGTTTTTT
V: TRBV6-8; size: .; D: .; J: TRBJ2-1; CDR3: CAISGTSNREGVSYNEQFF; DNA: TGTGCCATCAGTGGAACCTCCAACAGGGAAGGAGTCTCCTACAATGAGCAGTTCTTC
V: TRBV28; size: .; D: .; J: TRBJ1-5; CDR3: CASISGNQPQHF; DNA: TGTGCCAGCATCTCGGGGAATCAGCCCCAGCATTTT
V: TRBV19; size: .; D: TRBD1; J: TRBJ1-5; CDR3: CASSTEPGQYSNQPQHF; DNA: TGTGCCAGTAGTACCGAGCCGGGACAGTATAGCAATCAGCCCCAGCATTTT
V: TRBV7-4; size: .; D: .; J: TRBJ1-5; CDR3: CASSEGFNQPQHF; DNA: TGTGCTAGCAGCGAGGGATTTAATCAGCCCCAGCATTTT
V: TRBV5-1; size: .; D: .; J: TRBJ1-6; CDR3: CASRQGLSNSPLHF; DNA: TGCGCCAGCAGACAGGGTTTAAGTAATTCACCCCTCCACTTT
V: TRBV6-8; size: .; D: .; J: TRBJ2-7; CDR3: CASSQRRGSYEQYF; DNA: TGTGCCAGCAGCCAACGGAGGGGGTCCTACGAGCAGTACTTC
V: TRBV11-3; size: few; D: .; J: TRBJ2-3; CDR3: CASSKTGTSTDTQYF; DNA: TGTGCCAGCAGCAAAACCGGGACTAGCACAGATACGCAGTATTTT
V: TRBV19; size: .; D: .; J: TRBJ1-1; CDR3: CASSMTYEAFF; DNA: TGTGCCAGTAGTATGACATATGAAGCTTTCTTT
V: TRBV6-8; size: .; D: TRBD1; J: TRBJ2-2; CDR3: CASSEPGQATGELFF; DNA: TGTGCCAGCAGCGAACCGGGACAGGCGACCGGGGAGCTGTTTTTT
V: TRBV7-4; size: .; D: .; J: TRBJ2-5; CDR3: CASSSGPPEETQYF; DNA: TGTGCCAGCAGCTCGGGGCCCCCTGAGGAGACCCAGTACTTC
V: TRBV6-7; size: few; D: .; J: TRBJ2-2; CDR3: CASSRSNTGELFF; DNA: TGTGCCAGCAGTCGGTCCAACACCGGGGAGCTGTTTTTT
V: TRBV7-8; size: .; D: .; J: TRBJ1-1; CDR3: CASSNPGNTEAFF; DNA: TGTGCCAGCAGTAACCCTGGGAACACTGAAGCTTTCTTT
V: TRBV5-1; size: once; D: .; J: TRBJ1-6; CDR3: CASSLDTQNSPLHF; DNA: TGCGCCAGCAGCTTGGATACGCAAAATTCACCCCTCCACTTT
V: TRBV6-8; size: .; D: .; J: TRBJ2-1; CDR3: CASSSHPGGRPKFF; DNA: TGTGCCAGCAGTTCCCACCCGGGTGGCCGCCCGAAGTTCTTC
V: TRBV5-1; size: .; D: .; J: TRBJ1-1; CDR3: CASSLEGMNTEAFF; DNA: TGCGCCAGCAGCTTGGAAGGGATGAACACTGAAGCTTTCTTT
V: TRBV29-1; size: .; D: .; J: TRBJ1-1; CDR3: CSGEEQGNTEAFF; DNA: TGCAGCGGTGAGGAACAGGGTAACACTGAAGCTTTCTTT
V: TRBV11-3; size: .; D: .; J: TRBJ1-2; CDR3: CASSLGFFVGGYTF; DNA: TGTGCCAGCAGCTTAGGATTCTTTGTAGGGGGCTACACCTTC
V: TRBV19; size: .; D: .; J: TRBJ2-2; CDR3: CASSISQGELFF; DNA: TGTGCCAGTAGTATATCTCAGGGGGAGCTGTTTTTT